The entry below gives a single T cell receptor beta chain sequence along with its context. This sample was taken from a study of long-term antiretroviral therapy in people with HIV. The germline V gene has CDR1 SGHAT and CDR2 FQNNGV. V lost 8 bases and J lost 8; bases outside the gene matches: 7. This CDR3 spans 12 amino acids. Runs used v3.0 of the immunoSEQ assay and were done at survey level. Assay: immunoSEQ multiplex PCR; the TCRdb copy retains only in-frame clones and omits some. Counted here are about 34,000 clones, about 93% occurring once; the ten biggest clones make up about 4%. The receptor was derived from a woman in her forties or fifties with HIV. V gene TRBV11-2 combines with J gene TRBJ1-1, with TRBD1 matching 8 bases. The sample consisted of unsorted PBMCs, taken approximately 5 years after starting antiretroviral therapy. The chain's CDR3 is CASGQGAYEAFF. The DNA for the CDR3 is TGTGCCAGCGGACAGGGCGCTTACGAAGCTTTCTTT.